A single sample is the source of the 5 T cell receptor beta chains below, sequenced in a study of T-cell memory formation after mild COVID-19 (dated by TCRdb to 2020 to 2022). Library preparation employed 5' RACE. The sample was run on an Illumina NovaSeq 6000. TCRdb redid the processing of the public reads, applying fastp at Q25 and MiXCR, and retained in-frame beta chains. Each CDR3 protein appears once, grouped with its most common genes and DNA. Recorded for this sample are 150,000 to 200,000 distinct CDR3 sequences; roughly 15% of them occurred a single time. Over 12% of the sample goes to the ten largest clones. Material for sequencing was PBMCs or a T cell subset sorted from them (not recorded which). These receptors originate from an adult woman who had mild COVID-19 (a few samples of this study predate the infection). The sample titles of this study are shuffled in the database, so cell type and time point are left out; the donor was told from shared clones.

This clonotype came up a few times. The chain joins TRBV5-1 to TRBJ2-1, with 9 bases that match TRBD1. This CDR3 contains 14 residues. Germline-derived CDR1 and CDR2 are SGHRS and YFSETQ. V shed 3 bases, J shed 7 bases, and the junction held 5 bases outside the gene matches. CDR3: CASSWGTGRNEQFF. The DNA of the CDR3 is TGCGCCAGCAGCTGGGGGACAGGGAGGAATGAGCAGTTCTTC.

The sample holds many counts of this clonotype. CDR3 coding DNA: TGTGCCACCAGTGACTCCGGGACTAGCCGGTACGAGCAGTACTTC. Protein: CATSDSGTSRYEQYF. The chain couples TRBV24-1 to TRBJ2-7; 9 nucleotides agree with TRBD2. Germline-derived CDR1 and CDR2 are KGHDR and SFDVKD. There are 15 residues in the CDR3. The ends lost 4 bases at V and 4 bases at J; junction bases unmatched: 7.

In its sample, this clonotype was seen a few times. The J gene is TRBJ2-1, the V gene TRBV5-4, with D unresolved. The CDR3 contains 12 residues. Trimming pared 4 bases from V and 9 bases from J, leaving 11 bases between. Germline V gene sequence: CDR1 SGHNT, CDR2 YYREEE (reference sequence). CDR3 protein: CASSPYDGEQFF. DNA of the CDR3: TGTGCCAGCAGCCCATACGATGGTGAGCAGTTCTTC.

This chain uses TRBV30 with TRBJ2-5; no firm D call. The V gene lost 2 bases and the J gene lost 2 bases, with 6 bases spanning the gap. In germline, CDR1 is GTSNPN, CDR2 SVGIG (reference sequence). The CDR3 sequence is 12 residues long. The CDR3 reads CAWSLRQETQYF. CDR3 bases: TGTGCCTGGAGTCTAAGACAAGAGACCCAGTACTTC.

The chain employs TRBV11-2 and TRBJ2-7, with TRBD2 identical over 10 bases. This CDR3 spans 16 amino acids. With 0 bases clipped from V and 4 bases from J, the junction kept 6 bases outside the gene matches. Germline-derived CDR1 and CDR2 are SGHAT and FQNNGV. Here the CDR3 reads CASSLDGLAGVYEQYF. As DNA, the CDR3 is TGTGCCAGCAGCTTAGATGGTCTAGCGGGAGTTTACGAGCAGTACTTC. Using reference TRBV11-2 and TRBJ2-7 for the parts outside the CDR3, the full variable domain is EAGVAQSPRYKIIEKRQSVAFWCNPISGHATLYWYQQILGQGPKLLIQFQNNGVVDDSQLPKDRFSAERLKGVDSTLKIQPAKLEDSAVYLCASSLDGLAGVYEQYFGPGTRLTVT.